The rows below give T cell receptor beta chains drawn from one sample of a study of control samples from healthy donors and cancer patients. This table comes from immunoSEQ multiplex PCR, and its TCRdb copy is limited to in-frame clones, with some not included. The sample lists 350,000 to 450,000 clones, more than 80% seen once, with 5% to 8% in the top ten. Sequencing used PBMCs. These receptor sequences come from a man aged 35-49 years with head and neck cancer. Both conserved end residues are part of each CDR3. Each record gives: clone size, V gene, J gene, D gene, CDR3 DNA, CDR3 protein. The D gene is left open where the match is weak. Where a row states a size, it is once, few, many or the class of an expanded clone; other rows omit it.

NA	TRBV28	TRBJ2-2	TRBD1	TGTGCCAGCAGAGGGGACAGAAACACCGGGGAGCTGTTTTTT	CASRGDRNTGELFF
NA	TRBV4-1	TRBJ1-1	NA	TGCGCCAGCAGCCAAGATGGAGGGAGGACTGAAGCTTTCTTT	CASSQDGGRTEAFF
NA	TRBV5-1	TRBJ2-5	NA	TGCGCCAGCAGCGATACTCCCGACAGGAGCCAGACCCAGTACTTC	CASSDTPDRSQTQYF
NA	TRBV5-1	TRBJ2-1	NA	TGCGCCAGCGCCTGGGAGACCTACAATGAGCAGTTCTTC	CASAWETYNEQFF
NA	TRBV24-1	TRBJ2-1	TRBD1	TGTGCCACCAGTGGCCCCCCCGGGACAGGGCCCAATGAGCAGTTCTTC	CATSGPPGTGPNEQFF
once	TRBV11-1	TRBJ2-1	NA	TGTGCCAGCAGCTTAGGGACTAACAATGAGCAGTTCTTC	CASSLGTNNEQFF
NA	TRBV27	TRBJ2-7	TRBD2	TGTGCCAGCAGTCCAGGGACTAGCGGGAGTTCCGAGCAGTACTTC	CASSPGTSGSSEQYF
NA	TRBV29-1	TRBJ2-5	NA	TGCAGCGTTGTCGGTGACAGGTTAAATAGGGAGACCCAGTACTTC	CSVVGDRLNRETQYF
NA	TRBV19	TRBJ1-2	TRBD1	TGTGCCAGTAGTTCCGGGACAGCTATTAACTATGGCTACACCTTC	CASSSGTAINYGYTF
NA	TRBV18	TRBJ1-4	TRBD1	TGTGCCAGCTCACCAGATACCGGTGGGACAGGGAATGAAAAACTGTTTTTT	CASSPDTGGTGNEKLFF
NA	TRBV15	TRBJ2-7	NA	TGTGCCACCAGCAGAGAGAGGGGCCCTTCCTACGAGCAGTACTTC	CATSRERGPSYEQYF
NA	TRBV7-9	TRBJ1-2	TRBD1	TGTGCCAGTTCACCCCCGGGACAGGCAGGGGTTAACTATGGCTACACCTTC	CASSPPGQAGVNYGYTF
NA	TRBV27	TRBJ1-4	NA	TGTGCCAGCAGTTTATCGGGCACTACAACTAATGAAAAACTGTTTTTT	CASSLSGTTTNEKLFF
NA	TRBV6-5	TRBJ2-2	NA	TGTGCCAGCAGTTATTTGGGAGAAGGGGAGCTGTTTTTT	CASSYLGEGELFF
NA	TRBV12-3/TRBV12-4	TRBJ2-2	NA	TGTGCCAGCAGTTTTAATACCGGGGAGCTGTTTTTT	CASSFNTGELFF
NA	TRBV28	TRBJ1-2	TRBD1	TGTGCCAGCAACCCCGGGACAGTCTATGGCTACACCTTC	CASNPGTVYGYTF
NA	TRBV18	TRBJ1-1	NA	TGTGCCAGCTCACCAGAAGCGGACACTGAAGCTTTCTTT	CASSPEADTEAFF
NA	TRBV14	TRBJ1-5	NA	TGTGCCAGCAGCCACGGGGTAGGCAATCAGCCCCAGCATTTT	CASSHGVGNQPQHF
NA	TRBV12-5	TRBJ1-2	TRBD1	TGTGCTAGTGGTTTGGCTAGGACAGGGAGTTTCAACACCTTC	CASGLARTGSFNTF